Detailed here is one T cell receptor beta chain. Assay used: immunoSEQ multiplex PCR; TCRdb lists only in-frame clones, some missing. The sample holds about 160,000 clones, about 87% seen once. These data originate in a study of control samples from healthy donors and cancer patients. Germline lookup yields CDR1 SGHTA and CDR2 FQGTGA. The CDR3 extends over 16 amino acids. J lost 9 bases, V lost 0 bases, and 6 bases had no gene match. The rearrangement uses TRBV7-3 and TRBJ2-1; 12 nucleotides agree with TRBD2. This clonotype was sampled from a man aged 30 to 39 in good health. Material for sequencing was blood. CDR3 amino acids: CASSLTLAGGLGEQFF. In nucleotides, the CDR3 is TGTGCCAGCAGCTTAACCCTAGCGGGAGGGCTGGGTGAGCAGTTCTTC.